This TCR beta chain is from a study of blood T cell repertoires in COVID-19. Study information: T cells, B-cell-depleted T cells, or PBMCs provided the cDNA or gDNA that served as material.

The CDR3 sequence is 15 residues long. The germline V gene encodes CDR1 SGHTA and CDR2 FQGNSA. J was trimmed by 2 bases and V by 5 bases; bases with no gene match: 9. Authors' processing steps: Amplification from reference gene primers served as the basis for estimated nucleated cell counts. Produced via immunoSEQ multiplex PCR; TCRdb's table is partial and in-frame only. V, J and clone size derive from that table, while D and trimming were established from the DNA sequence. The repertoire holds some 160,000 clones, with roughly 91% as singletons. While infection was still active, Seattle patients were enrolled and then followed longitudinally.

This TCR derives from a man aged 18 to 30 with COVID-19, enrolled during active disease. The chain links TRBV7-2 to TRBJ2-7; 7 bases match TRBD2. The sequenced material came from peripheral blood. The CDR3 DNA reads as TGTGCCAGCAGCACCCTAGCTAGCGGCCCCTACGAGCAGTACTTC. Its protein is CASSTLASGPYEQYF.